This T cell receptor (beta chain) comes out of a study of T cell responses to AZD1222 COVID-19 vaccine. On the study more broadly: Whether given at about 4 or about 12 weeks, second doses were pooled.

By share, this clone counts as medium-sized. Assay used: immunoSEQ multiplex PCR; TCRdb lists only in-frame clones, some missing. The table records over 100,000 clones, roughly 88% of them present only once. The receptor's source is an adult in good health. Sequenced material: peripheral blood, taken on day 0 of AZD1222 vaccination.

The CDR3 DNA reads TGTGCCAGCAGCTTAATGCCCGACCGGGGCTACACCTTC. This translates into CASSLMPDRGYTF. This chain joins TRBV7-3 and TRBJ1-2, with unresolved D. The germline V and J ends were trimmed by 1 base and 8 bases, with 11 bases remaining between them. The CDR3 is 13 residues long. Germline CDR1 is SGHTA and CDR2 is FQGTGA.